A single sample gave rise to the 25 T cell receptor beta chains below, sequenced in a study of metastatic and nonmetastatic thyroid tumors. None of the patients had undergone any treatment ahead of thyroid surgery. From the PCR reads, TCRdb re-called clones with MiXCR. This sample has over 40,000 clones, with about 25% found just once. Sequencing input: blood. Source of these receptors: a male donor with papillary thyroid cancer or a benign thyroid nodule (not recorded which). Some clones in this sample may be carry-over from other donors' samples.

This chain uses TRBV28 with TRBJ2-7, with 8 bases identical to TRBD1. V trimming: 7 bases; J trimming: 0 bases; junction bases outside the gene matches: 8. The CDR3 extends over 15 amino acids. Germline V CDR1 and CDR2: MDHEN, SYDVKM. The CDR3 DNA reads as TGTGCCAGCAACCCGGGACAGGTTTTCTCCTACGAGCAGTACTTC. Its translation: CASNPGQVFSYEQYF.

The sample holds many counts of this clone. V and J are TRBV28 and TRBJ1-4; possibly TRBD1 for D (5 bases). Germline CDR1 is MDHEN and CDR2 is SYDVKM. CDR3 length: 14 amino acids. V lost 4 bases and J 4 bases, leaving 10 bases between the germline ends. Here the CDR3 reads CASSSRGLNEKLFF. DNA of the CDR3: TGTGCCAGCAGTTCCCGGGGCCTTAATGAAAAACTGTTTTTT.

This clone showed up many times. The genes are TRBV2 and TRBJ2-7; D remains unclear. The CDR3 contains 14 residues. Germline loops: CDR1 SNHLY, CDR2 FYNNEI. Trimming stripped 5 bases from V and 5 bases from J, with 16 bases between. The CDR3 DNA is TGTGCCAGCAGTCCGCCGGGCGTAACAGACGAGCAGTACTTC. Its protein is CASSPPGVTDEQYF.

This chain's CDR3 is CASSEAVNTGELFF. The DNA of the CDR3 is TGTGCCAGCAGTGAAGCGGTAAACACCGGGGAGCTGTTTTTT. The chain combines TRBV6-1 with TRBJ2-2; D remains unclear. Germline V gene lookup returns CDR1 MNHNS and CDR2 SASEGT. V was clipped by 0 bases and J by 2 bases, with 4 bases between them. CDR3 length: 14 residues.

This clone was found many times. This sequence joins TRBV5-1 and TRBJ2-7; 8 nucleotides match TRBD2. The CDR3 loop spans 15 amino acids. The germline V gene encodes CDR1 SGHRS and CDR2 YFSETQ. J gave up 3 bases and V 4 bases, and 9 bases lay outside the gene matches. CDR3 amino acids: CASSPGGGPGYEQYF. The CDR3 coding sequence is TGCGCCAGCAGCCCCGGGGGGGGACCAGGCTACGAGCAGTACTTC.

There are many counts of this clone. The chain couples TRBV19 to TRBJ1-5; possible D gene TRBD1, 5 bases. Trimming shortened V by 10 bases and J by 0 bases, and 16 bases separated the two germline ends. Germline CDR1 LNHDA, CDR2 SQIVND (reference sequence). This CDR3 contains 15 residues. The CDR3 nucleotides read TGTGCCACCCGCCGGGGCGGTACTAGCAATCAGCCCCAGCATTTT. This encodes CATRRGGTSNQPQHF. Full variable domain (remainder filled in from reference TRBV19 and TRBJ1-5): DGGITQSPKYLFRKEGQNVTLSCEQNLNHDAMYWYRQDPGQGLRLIYYSQIVNDFQKGDIAEGYSVSREKKESFPLTVTSAQKNPTAFYLCATRRGGTSNQPQHFGDGTRLSIL.

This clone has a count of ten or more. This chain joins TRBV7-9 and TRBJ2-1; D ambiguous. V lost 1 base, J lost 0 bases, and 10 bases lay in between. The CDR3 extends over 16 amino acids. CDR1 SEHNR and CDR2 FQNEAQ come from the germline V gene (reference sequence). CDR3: CASSLGLGVSYNEQFF. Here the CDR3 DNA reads TGTGCCAGCAGCTTAGGACTTGGGGTCTCCTACAATGAGCAGTTCTTC.

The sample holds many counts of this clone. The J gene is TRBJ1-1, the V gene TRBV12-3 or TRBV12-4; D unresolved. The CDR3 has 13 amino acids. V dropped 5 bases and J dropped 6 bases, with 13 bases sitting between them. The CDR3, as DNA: TGTGCCAGCAGTCAAAAAAGATGGGCTGAAGCTTTCTTT. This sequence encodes CASSQKRWAEAFF.

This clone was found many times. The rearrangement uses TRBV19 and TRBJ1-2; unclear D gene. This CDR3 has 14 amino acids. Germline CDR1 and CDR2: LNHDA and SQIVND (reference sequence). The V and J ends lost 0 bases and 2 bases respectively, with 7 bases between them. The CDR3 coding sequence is TGTGCCAGTAGTATAGACAGAGGAAACTATGGCTACACCTTC. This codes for CASSIDRGNYGYTF.

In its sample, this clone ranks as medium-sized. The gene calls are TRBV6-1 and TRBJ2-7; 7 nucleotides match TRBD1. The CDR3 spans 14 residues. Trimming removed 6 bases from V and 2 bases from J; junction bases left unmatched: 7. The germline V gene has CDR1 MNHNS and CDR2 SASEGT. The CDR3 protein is CASREKGAPYEQYF. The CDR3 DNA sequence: TGTGCCAGCAGAGAAAAGGGGGCCCCCTACGAGCAGTACTTC.

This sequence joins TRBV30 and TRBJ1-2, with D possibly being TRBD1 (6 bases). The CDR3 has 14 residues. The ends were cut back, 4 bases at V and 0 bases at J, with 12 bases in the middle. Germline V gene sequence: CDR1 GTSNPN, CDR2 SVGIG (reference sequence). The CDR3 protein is CAWTRGETNYGYTF. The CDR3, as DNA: TGTGCCTGGACGAGGGGGGAGACTAACTATGGCTACACCTTC.

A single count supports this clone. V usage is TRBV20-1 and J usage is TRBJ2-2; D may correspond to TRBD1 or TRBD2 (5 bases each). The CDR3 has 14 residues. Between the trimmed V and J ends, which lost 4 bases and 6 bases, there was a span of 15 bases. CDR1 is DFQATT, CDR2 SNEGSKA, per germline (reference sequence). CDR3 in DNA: TGCAGTGCTATGTGGGGGTGTGGTGCCGGGGAGCTGTTTTTT. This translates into CSAMWGCGAGELFF.

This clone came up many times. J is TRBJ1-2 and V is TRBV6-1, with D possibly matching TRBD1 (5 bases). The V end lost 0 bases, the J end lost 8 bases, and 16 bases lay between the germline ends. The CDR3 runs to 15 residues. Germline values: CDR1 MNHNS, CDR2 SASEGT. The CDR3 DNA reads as TGTGCCAGCAGTGAAGCGGGACGGGACTTGAGGGGCTACACCTTC. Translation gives CASSEAGRDLRGYTF.

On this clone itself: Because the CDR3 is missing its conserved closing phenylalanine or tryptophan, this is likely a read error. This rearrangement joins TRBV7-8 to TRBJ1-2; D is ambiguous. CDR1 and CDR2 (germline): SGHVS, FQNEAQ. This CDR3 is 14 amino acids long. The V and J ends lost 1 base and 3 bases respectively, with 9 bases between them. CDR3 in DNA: TGTGCCAGCAGCTTAGTTAAGGCTGACTATGGCTACACCTCC. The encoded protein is CASSLVKADYGYTS.

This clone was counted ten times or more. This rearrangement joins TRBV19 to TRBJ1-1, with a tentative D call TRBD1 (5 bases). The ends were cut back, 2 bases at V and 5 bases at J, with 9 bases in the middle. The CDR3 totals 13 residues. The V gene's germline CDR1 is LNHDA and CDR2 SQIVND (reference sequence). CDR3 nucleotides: TGTGCCAGTAGTATAAAGCGGGGGACTGAAGCTTTCTTT. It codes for CASSIKRGTEAFF.

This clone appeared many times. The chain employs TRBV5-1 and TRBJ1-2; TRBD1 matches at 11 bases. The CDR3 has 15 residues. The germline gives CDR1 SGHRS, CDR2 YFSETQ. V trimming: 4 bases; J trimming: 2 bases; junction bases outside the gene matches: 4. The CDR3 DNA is TGCGCCAGCAGCCCCGGACAGGGGGCAAACTATGGCTACACCTTC. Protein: CASSPGQGANYGYTF.

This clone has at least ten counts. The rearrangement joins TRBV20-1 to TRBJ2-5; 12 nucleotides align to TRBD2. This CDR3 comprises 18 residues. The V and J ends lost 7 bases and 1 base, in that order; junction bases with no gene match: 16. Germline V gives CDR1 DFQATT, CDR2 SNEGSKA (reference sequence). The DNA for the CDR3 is TGCAGTGTCAAACCCGGGCTAGCGGGAGGGGACTTCCAAGAGACCCAGTACTTC. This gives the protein CSVKPGLAGGDFQETQYF.

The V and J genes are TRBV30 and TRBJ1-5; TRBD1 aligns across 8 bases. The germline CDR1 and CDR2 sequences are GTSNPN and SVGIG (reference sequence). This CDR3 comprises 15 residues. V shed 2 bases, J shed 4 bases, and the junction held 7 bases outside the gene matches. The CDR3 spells CAWSRGDRRNQPQHF. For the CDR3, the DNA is TGTGCCTGGAGTAGGGGGGACAGGAGGAATCAGCCCCAGCATTTT.

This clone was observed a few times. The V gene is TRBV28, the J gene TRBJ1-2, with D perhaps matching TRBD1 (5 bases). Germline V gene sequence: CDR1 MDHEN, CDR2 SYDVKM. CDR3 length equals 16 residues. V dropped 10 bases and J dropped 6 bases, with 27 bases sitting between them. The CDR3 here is CAINSGFVFKDHGYTF. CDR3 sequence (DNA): TGTGCCATCAACTCAGGGTTCGTGTTCAAGGACCATGGCTACACCTTC.

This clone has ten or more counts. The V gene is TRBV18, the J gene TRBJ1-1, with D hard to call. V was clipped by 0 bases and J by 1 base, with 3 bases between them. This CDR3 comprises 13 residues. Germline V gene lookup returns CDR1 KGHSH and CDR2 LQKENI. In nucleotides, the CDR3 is TGTGCCAGCTCACCACCGGGGAACACTGAAGCTTTCTTT. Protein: CASSPPGNTEAFF. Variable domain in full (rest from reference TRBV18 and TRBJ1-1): NAGVMQNPRHLVRRRGQEARLRCSPMKGHSHVYWYRQLPEEGLKFMVYLQKENIIDESGMPKERFSAEFPKEGPSILRIQQVVRGDSAAYFCASSPPGNTEAFFGQGTRLTVV.

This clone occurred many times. CDR3 loop: CAISESSDRTYEQYF. DNA of the CDR3: TGTGCCATCAGTGAGTCGAGTGACAGGACCTACGAGCAGTACTTC. The genes are TRBV10-3 and TRBJ2-7, with TRBD1 as a possible D gene (6 bases). The V gene lost 0 bases and the J gene lost 2 bases, with 11 bases spanning the gap. The CDR3 totals 15 residues. Per the germline V gene, CDR1 is ENHRY and CDR2 is SYGVKD.

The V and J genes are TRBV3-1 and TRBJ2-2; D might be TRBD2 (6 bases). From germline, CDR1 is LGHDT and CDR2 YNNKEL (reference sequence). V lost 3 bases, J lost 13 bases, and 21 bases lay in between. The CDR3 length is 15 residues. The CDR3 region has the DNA TGTGCCAGCAGCCAGGACGCGGGGATAGGTGGCGGGCTGTTTTTT. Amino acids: CASSQDAGIGGGLFF.

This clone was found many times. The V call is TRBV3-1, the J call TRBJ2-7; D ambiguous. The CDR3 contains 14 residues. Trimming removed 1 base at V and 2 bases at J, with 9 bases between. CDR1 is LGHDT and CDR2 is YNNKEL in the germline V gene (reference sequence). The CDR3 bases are TGTGCCAGCAGCCAAGGGACGGTGACCTACGAGCAGTACTTC. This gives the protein CASSQGTVTYEQYF.

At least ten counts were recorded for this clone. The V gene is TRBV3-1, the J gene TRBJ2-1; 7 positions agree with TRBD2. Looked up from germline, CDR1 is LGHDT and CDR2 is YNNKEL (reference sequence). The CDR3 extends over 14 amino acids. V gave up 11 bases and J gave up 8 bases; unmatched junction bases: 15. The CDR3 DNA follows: TGTGCCTCCAATGGGGAGGGGAGTGCTGATGAGCAGTTCTTC. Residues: CASNGEGSADEQFF.

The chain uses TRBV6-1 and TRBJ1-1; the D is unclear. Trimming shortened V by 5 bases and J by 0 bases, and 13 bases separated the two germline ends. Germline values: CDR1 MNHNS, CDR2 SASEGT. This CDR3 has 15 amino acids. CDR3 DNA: TGTGCCAGCAGTAATCAACCGGAGATGAACACTGAAGCTTTCTTT. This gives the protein CASSNQPEMNTEAFF.